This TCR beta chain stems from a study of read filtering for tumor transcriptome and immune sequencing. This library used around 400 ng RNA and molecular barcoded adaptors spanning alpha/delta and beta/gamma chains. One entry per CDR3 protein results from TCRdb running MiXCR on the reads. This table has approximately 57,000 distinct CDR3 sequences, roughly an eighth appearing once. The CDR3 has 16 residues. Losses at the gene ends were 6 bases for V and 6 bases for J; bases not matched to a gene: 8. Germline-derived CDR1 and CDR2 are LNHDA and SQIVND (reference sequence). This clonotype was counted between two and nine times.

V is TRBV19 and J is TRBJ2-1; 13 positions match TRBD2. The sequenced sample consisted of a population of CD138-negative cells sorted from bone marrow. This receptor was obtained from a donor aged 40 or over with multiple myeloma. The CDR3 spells CASRKKGLAGINEQFF. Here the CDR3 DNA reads TGTGCCAGTAGAAAAAAGGGACTAGCGGGGATCAATGAGCAGTTCTTC.